This T cell receptor beta chain was found in a study of blood T cells in healthy people across ages. Study information: Capture via template switching afforded approximately one barcoded beta molecule per two T cells.

Together with a sample-barcoded 5' primer, a J-beta primer mix was included in a second PCR lasting about 6 to 11 cycles. TCRdb re-called the 5' RACE reads with MiXCR, one entry per CDR3 protein. This table has about 670,000 distinct CDR3 sequences, around two fifths appearing once. As regards this clonotype: Its antigen is unknown.

Points from the study as a whole: Strong correlation existed between TCR beta diversity and naive T cell percentage.

V shed 2 bases and J shed 0 bases, with 11 bases lying between them. This CDR3 has 16 amino acids. Germline assignment: CDR1 DFQATT and CDR2 SNEGSKA (reference sequence). This sequence joins TRBV20-1 and TRBJ2-6; D gene uncertain. This clonotype was obtained from a man older than 75 in good health. Specimen: blood. The CDR3 bases are TGCAGTGCTAGACGGAACCGCCTCTCTGGGGCCAACGTCCTGACTTTC. This translates into CSARRNRLSGANVLTF.